This T cell receptor (beta chain) was retrieved from a study of T cells in Graves' hyperthyroidism and ophthalmopathy (dated by TCRdb to the late 2010s). Regarding the complete study: Peripheral blood samples were taken at initial diagnosis, before any treatment was given. To identify TCR V-J signatures that set the groups apart, the researchers used a discovery cohort of 100 or so patients, made up of roughly 45 with Graves' ophthalmopathy and about 60 with stable Graves' hyperthyroidism. Prospective prediction of ophthalmopathy was tested in an independent validation cohort of approximately 19 hyperthyroidism patients and 15 to 17 patients who later progressed to ophthalmopathy. The roughly 91 discovery patients were randomly divided into training and test sets at a 7:3 ratio. In several Graves' hyperthyroidism patients, the study also compared T-cell repertoires from thyroid tissue with T-cell repertoires from blood. Following sampling, methimazole starting at 30 mg daily was given to hyperthyroidism patients, and high-dose intravenous methylprednisolone was given to ophthalmopathy patients. The paper describes TCR Vbeta CDR3 sequencing of 120 to 150 peripheral blood samples, made up of under 50 ophthalmopathy patients, around 73 hyperthyroidism patients and some 17 progressor patients.

The TCR beta CDR3 regions were amplified from the RNA transcripts. A first-round RT-PCR of the TCR CDR3 used the HTBI primer set with the Qiagen OneStep RT-PCR kit. A second multiplex PCR round built the libraries, followed by size selection and purification. The libraries were sequenced on an Illumina HiSeq2000 using paired-end 100 bp reads. The paper's processing steps were these. SOAPnuke was used to process the raw data, removing reads that contained adapters or uncalled bases, had a mean Phred below 15, or lacked an exact match to the constant primer or identifier. COPE v1.2.5 was used to merge high-quality paired reads, and clonotypes were defined as unique nucleotide sequences. MiTCR v1.1 was used to align the clonotypes against IMGT TRBV, TRBD and TRBJ reference segments. The analysis was restricted to V-J combinations with a frequency above 0.0001, which together covered approximately 99% of the repertoires. A TCS score was defined as the ratio between F50 (clonal expansion) and ExV (chaos), using BLOSUM62-based TCRdist between CDR3 peptides within each V-J. Welch's t-statistics and random forest reduced around 510 V-J features to around 14, which were used in a naive Bayes classifier (R e1071). The public reads were reanalyzed by TCRdb: fastp trimming at Q25, MiXCR alignment, in-frame beta chains only. Every distinct CDR3 protein forms one entry, paired with its most common genes and DNA. V and J calls and clone size were set by TCRdb, not the authors. Recorded for this sample are over 350,000 distinct CDR3 sequences; over 12% of them occurred a single time. 28% of the sample comes from the top ten.

General findings and caveats noted by the study authors: During validation, the model predicted progression to ophthalmopathy a median of approximately 6.5 months ahead of onset, with 70.59% sensitivity and 72% to 85% specificity. Sample size was not statistically predetermined, and investigators were not blinded to group allocation. Most expanded thyroid clonotypes (frequency above 0.001) were also detected in blood, a finding suggesting that blood repertoires may reflect thyroid immune responses. In cross-validation, a model built on a 13 V-J signature told ophthalmopathy apart from stable hyperthyroidism with under 90% sensitivity and about 81% specificity, and in testing the same model reached 80%/75%.

For CDR1 and CDR2, the germline V gene (reference sequence) lists SGHNT and YYREEE. The junction shows trimming of 2 bases on V and 4 bases on J, plus 15 bases between the germline ends. The CDR3 contains 15 residues, cysteine and phenylalanine counted. CDR3 DNA is the only sequence kept; it has 45 bases, read in frame from the first base. For this clonotype: Which antigen it targets is not known. Nothing much larger sits one base from this clone, and base qualities are not available.

Ophthalmopathy patients had moderately to severely active disease, with a Clinical Activity Score of 3 or more, a NOSPECS grade of 4 or more, and a disease duration of less than 3 months. The study excluded patients with uncontrolled infections, other autoimmune diseases, pregnancy or lactation. Clinical symptoms, serum thyroxine and TRAb, thyroid ultrasound, and orbital computed tomography formed the basis for the diagnoses. PBMCs were separated from 7.5 to 10 ml of fresh peripheral blood using Ficoll-Paque density gradient centrifugation. Total RNA was extracted with Trizol reagent, and quality was checked on an Agilent 2100 Bioanalyzer.

Sample: blood. Rearrangement joined TRBV5-4 to TRBJ1-2, with no confident D gene call. This receptor was obtained from a man aged 45-60 years with Graves' ophthalmopathy. The CDR3 region has the sequence CASSLPGRLIYGYTF. The DNA reads as follows: TGTGCCAGCAGCTTACCCGGACGGCTAATCTATGGCTACACCTTC.